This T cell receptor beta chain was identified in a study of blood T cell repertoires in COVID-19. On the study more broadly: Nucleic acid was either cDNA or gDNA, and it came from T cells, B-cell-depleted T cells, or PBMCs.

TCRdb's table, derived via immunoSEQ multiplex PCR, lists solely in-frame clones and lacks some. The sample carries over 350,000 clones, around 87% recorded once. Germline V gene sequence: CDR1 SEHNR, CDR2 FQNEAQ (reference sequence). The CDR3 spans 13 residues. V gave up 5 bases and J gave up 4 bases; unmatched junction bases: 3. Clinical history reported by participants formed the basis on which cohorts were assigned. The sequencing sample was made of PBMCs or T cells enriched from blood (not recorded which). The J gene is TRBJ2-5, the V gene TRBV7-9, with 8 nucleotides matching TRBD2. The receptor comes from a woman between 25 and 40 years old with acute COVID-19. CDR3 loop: CASSLSGGETQYF. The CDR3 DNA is TGTGCCAGCAGCCTGAGCGGGGGAGAGACCCAGTACTTC.